A selection of T cell receptor beta chains follows, all from one sample in a study of vaccination effects on CD4 cells after COVID-19. The antigens these receptors bind are not known. Here immunoSEQ multiplex PCR was the method, and the copy in TCRdb shows in-frame clones only, minus some. There are around 40,000 clones in the sample; approximately 70% occur only once, and about 31% lies in the top ten. Sequences were derived from CD4+ T cells from PBMCs cultured with a peptide pool, sampled before COVID-19 vaccination. The receptor source for this set is a human donor who had a prior SARS-CoV-2 infection. The CDR3 runs from the conserved cysteine through the conserved F or W. D genes are given only for firm matches. Some rows mark clone size as missing; the rest say once, few, many or name a class of expanded clone.

abundance,d_gene,v_gene,len,j_gene,CDR3aa,CDR3nt
.,.,TRBV4-1,15,TRBJ1-2,CASSPEITGSNGYTF,TGCGCCAGCAGCCCGGAAATAACGGGTAGCAATGGCTACACCTTC
.,TRBD1,TRBV29-1,15,TRBJ1-2,CSVARDSNSNYGYTF,TGCAGCGTTGCAAGGGACAGTAACTCTAACTATGGCTACACCTTC
.,.,TRBV3-1/TRBV3-2,13,TRBJ2-1,CASSQGRGNEQFF,TGTGCCAGCAGCCAAGGACGTGGGAATGAGCAGTTCTTC
.,TRBD2,TRBV15,17,TRBJ2-5,CATSRDLAGGKKETQYF,TGTGCCACCAGCAGAGATCTAGCGGGAGGGAAAAAGGAGACCCAGTACTTC
.,.,TRBV19,13,TRBJ1-3,CASRWSSGNTIYF,TGTGCCAGTCGCTGGAGCTCTGGAAACACCATATATTTT
.,.,TRBV5-1,14,TRBJ2-7,CASKYGDGTYEQYF,TGCGCCAGCAAGTATGGGGACGGCACCTACGAGCAGTACTTC
.,.,TRBV7-2,13,TRBJ2-5,CASSLVIQETQYF,TGTGCCAGCAGCTTAGTAATCCAAGAGACCCAGTACTTC
.,.,TRBV6-5,15,TRBJ1-3,CASSRGVASGNTIYF,TGTGCCAGCAGTCGAGGGGTCGCCTCTGGAAACACCATATATTTT
.,TRBD2,TRBV6-2/TRBV6-3,15,TRBJ2-5,CASSPLAGNQETQYF,TGTGCCAGCAGCCCCTTAGCGGGAAACCAAGAGACCCAGTACTTC
.,.,TRBV4-1,14,TRBJ2-7,CASSPGFQRHEQYF,TGCGCCAGCAGCCCGGGCTTTCAGAGACACGAGCAGTACTTC
.,TRBD1,TRBV18,16,TRBJ1-1,CASSPGEGARNTEAFF,TGTGCCAGCTCACCAGGGGAGGGGGCTAGGAACACTGAAGCTTTCTTT
.,.,TRBV21-1,12,TRBJ2-7,CASSKEHYEQYF,TGTGCCAGCAGCAAAGAACACTACGAGCAGTACTTC
once,.,TRBV7-2,16,TRBJ2-7,CASSETGASSIYEQYF,TGTGCCAGCAGCGAAACGGGGGCCAGTAGCATTTACGAGCAGTACTTC
.,.,TRBV6-5,14,TRBJ2-7,CASSQRDGAYEQYF,TGTGCCAGCAGCCAACGCGACGGGGCCTACGAGCAGTACTTC
.,.,TRBV29-1,13,TRBJ1-1,CSAFDSVNTEAFF,TGCAGCGCCTTCGACAGCGTGAACACTGAAGCTTTCTTT
.,.,TRBV14,15,TRBJ2-5,CASSQVRLTQETQYF,TGTGCCAGCAGCCAAGTTCGACTTACACAAGAGACCCAGTACTTC
.,.,TRBV29-1,14,TRBJ1-2,CSGVSGDGLSGYTF,TGCAGCGGGGTTTCAGGGGATGGATTGAGCGGCTACACCTTC
.,.,TRBV7-3,13,TRBJ2-1,CASSLGAYNEQFF,TGTGCCAGCAGCTTAGGGGCATACAATGAGCAGTTCTTC
.,.,TRBV5-1,15,TRBJ2-5,CASSLGGSGSETQYF,TGCGCCAGCAGCCTGGGGGGATCAGGGTCGGAGACCCAGTACTTC
.,.,TRBV7-8,13,TRBJ2-1,CASSLGTTNEQFF,TGTGCCAGCAGCTTAGGGACTACCAATGAGCAGTTCTTC
.,TRBD2,TRBV5-4,16,TRBJ2-1,CASSLWVAGGTNEQFF,TGTGCCAGCAGCTTGTGGGTAGCGGGAGGAACCAATGAGCAGTTCTTC
once,TRBD1,TRBV18,19,TRBJ1-3,CASSPPGQGISSSGNTIYF,TGTGCCAGCTCACCACCGGGACAGGGGATATCGAGCTCTGGAAACACCATATATTTT
.,TRBD2,TRBV23-1,16,TRBJ2-5,CASSPLGGSPQETQYF,TGCGCCAGCAGTCCCCTGGGGGGGTCCCCACAAGAGACCCAGTACTTC
.,TRBD2,TRBV2,17,TRBJ2-5,CASRPRLAGELQETQYF,TGTGCCAGCAGGCCTCGTCTAGCGGGGGAGCTTCAAGAGACCCAGTACTTC
.,.,TRBV14,15,TRBJ1-1,CASSQVGLKNTEAFF,TGTGCCAGCAGCCAAGTCGGCCTTAAGAACACTGAAGCTTTCTTT
.,.,TRBV6-6,13,TRBJ1-2,CASSRGADYGYTF,TGTGCCAGCAGCCGTGGGGCTGACTATGGCTACACCTTC
.,.,TRBV6-5,15,TRBJ2-5,CASSYRGPAGETQYF,TGTGCCAGCAGTTATCGGGGACCGGCGGGGGAGACCCAGTACTTC
.,.,TRBV21-1,17,TRBJ2-2,CASSPPSARYNTGELFF,TGTGCCAGCAGCCCCCCTAGCGCACGATATAACACCGGGGAGCTGTTTTTT
.,TRBD1,TRBV7-9,18,TRBJ2-5,CASSLLRFRTGHQETQYF,TGTGCCAGCAGCTTATTACGATTCCGGACAGGCCATCAAGAGACCCAGTACTTC
few,.,TRBV30,11,TRBJ1-1,CAWSGYTEAFF,TGTGCCTGGAGTGGGTACACTGAAGCTTTCTTT
.,TRBD1,TRBV3-1/TRBV3-2,16,TRBJ1-2,CASSQDGARGYAGYTF,TGTGCCAGCAGCCAAGACGGGGCCAGGGGGTATGCTGGCTACACCTTC
.,.,TRBV21-1,19,TRBJ2-1,CASSKPLRWTGGSSNEQFF,TGTGCCAGCAGCAAACCCTTGCGTTGGACAGGCGGAAGTAGCAATGAGCAGTTCTTC
.,.,TRBV5-5,13,TRBJ1-3,CASSRAFYNTIYF,TGTGCCAGCAGCCGGGCCTTTTATAACACCATATATTTT
.,.,TRBV5-4,14,TRBJ1-1,CASSPETENTEAFF,TGTGCCAGCAGTCCCGAGACAGAGAACACTGAAGCTTTCTTT
.,.,TRBV10-3,13,TRBJ1-4,CAISPGVGEKLFF,TGTGCCATCAGCCCAGGGGTGGGGGAAAAACTGTTTTTT
.,.,TRBV19,14,TRBJ2-3,CASSQSRWSDTQYF,TGTGCCAGTAGTCAATCCAGGTGGTCAGATACGCAGTATTTT
once,.,TRBV6-2/TRBV6-3,16,TRBJ2-5,CASSPTPLSLQETQYF,TGTGCCAGCAGCCCAACTCCTTTGAGTCTCCAAGAGACCCAGTACTTC
.,.,TRBV5-1,13,TRBJ2-3,CASSPFVSDTQYF,TGCGCCAGCAGCCCGTTCGTTTCGGATACGCAGTATTTT
.,TRBD2,TRBV11-2,15,TRBJ2-2,CASTHSGLNTGELFF,TGTGCCAGCACCCATAGCGGGCTAAACACCGGGGAGCTGTTTTTT
once,.,TRBV19,15,TRBJ2-6,CASSIGARRVNVLTF,TGTGCCAGTAGTATAGGGGCGCGTCGGGTCAACGTCCTGACTTTC
.,.,TRBV5-5,14,TRBJ1-2,CASSLPREYYGYTF,TGTGCCAGCAGCTTGCCCAGGGAATATTATGGCTACACCTTC
.,.,TRBV5-4,15,TRBJ1-1,CASSAPWDFNTEAFF,TGTGCCAGCAGCGCGCCCTGGGATTTTAACACTGAAGCTTTCTTT
.,.,TRBV6-5,15,TRBJ2-1,CASRRGTQSANEQFF,TGTGCCAGCAGGCGGGGGACACAATCGGCCAATGAGCAGTTCTTC
.,.,TRBV7-3,14,TRBJ1-1,CASSLGQGEGGAFF,TGTGCCAGCAGCTTAGGGCAGGGAGAGGGTGGTGCTTTCTTT
.,.,TRBV6-4,12,TRBJ1-3,CASSDRGSILEF,TGTGCCAGCAGTGACAGGGGCAGTATTTTAGAATTT
.,TRBD2,TRBV4-2,17,TRBJ2-1,CASSQAVGTSSYNEQFF,TGTGCCAGCAGCCAAGCAGTCGGGACTAGCTCCTACAATGAGCAGTTCTTC
.,.,TRBV7-3,13,TRBJ1-2,CASSLTDGYGYTF,TGTGCCAGCAGCTTAACGGACGGGTATGGCTACACCTTC
.,.,TRBV27,15,TRBJ2-5,CASSLMGGGRETQYF,TGTGCCAGCAGTTTAATGGGGGGAGGTCGAGAGACCCAGTACTTC
.,.,TRBV2,16,TRBJ1-1,CASTRPNDPRRTEAFF,TGTGCCAGCACTAGACCAAACGACCCACGGAGAACTGAAGCTTTCTTT
once,.,TRBV4-1,18,TRBJ1-1,CASSQDWGGSGPNTEAFF,TGCGCCAGCAGCCAAGATTGGGGAGGGAGTGGGCCAAACACTGAAGCTTTCTTT
.,TRBD1,TRBV5-1,17,TRBJ1-6,CASSLALQGAGNSPLHF,TGCGCCAGCAGCTTGGCCTTGCAGGGGGCCGGGAATTCACCCCTCCACTTT
.,.,TRBV2,12,TRBJ1-2,CASSAGIYGYTF,TGTGCCAGCAGTGCAGGGATCTATGGCTACACCTTC
.,.,TRBV4-1,17,TRBJ2-5,CASSNAKMVQAQETQYF,TGCGCCAGCAGTAACGCCAAGATGGTCCAGGCACAAGAGACCCAGTACTTC
.,.,TRBV6-5,15,TRBJ2-1,CASSFRGLSYNEQFF,TGTGCCAGCAGTTTCCGGGGGCTCTCCTACAATGAGCAGTTCTTC
.,TRBD2,TRBV4-2,16,TRBJ2-7,CASSQGVAGASYEQYF,TGTGCCAGCAGCCAAGGAGTAGCGGGAGCTTCCTACGAGCAGTACTTC
.,TRBD2,TRBV5-5,17,TRBJ2-5,CASSLWGTSGRGETQYF,TGTGCCAGCAGCTTGTGGGGGACTAGCGGGAGGGGGGAGACCCAGTACTTC
.,.,TRBV5-1,15,TRBJ2-5,CASTTGGLDQETQYF,TGCGCCAGCACCACCGGGGGCTTGGACCAAGAGACCCAGTACTTC
.,.,TRBV6-2/TRBV6-3,15,TRBJ1-1,CASSHPRGGGTEAFF,TGTGCCAGCAGTCACCCCAGGGGTGGTGGGACTGAAGCTTTCTTT
.,TRBD1,TRBV7-2,16,TRBJ1-5,CASSSNAGGASQPQHF,TGTGCCAGCAGCTCTAATGCAGGGGGCGCGAGTCAGCCCCAGCATTTT
.,TRBD1,TRBV6-5,13,TRBJ2-7,CASTRTGSYEQYF,TGTGCCAGCACCAGGACAGGGTCCTACGAGCAGTACTTC